The T cell receptor (beta chain) under discussion was sequenced for a study of control samples from healthy donors and cancer patients. V dropped 3 bases and J dropped 4 bases, with 9 bases sitting between them. Germline lookup yields CDR1 LNHDA and CDR2 SQIVND (reference sequence). The CDR3 is 13 amino acids. Clones were sequenced by immunoSEQ multiplex PCR, and TCRdb holds only the in-frame ones, with some missing. The repertoire holds 50,000 or so clones, around 90% seen once, with 3.8% in the top ten. The gene calls are TRBV19 and TRBJ1-2; D gene uncertain. This receptor was taken from a man aged 50-60 years in good health. Input material: blood. CDR3 DNA sequence: TGTGCCAGTAGTATGGGAACTCTCTATGGCTACACCTTC. Protein: CASSMGTLYGYTF.